These 30 T cell receptor beta chains share one sample of origin, sequenced in a study of cytomegalovirus exposure and HLA in healthy donors. Primers for the PCR totalled 60 Vbeta and 13 Jbeta. TCRdb's copy holds only in-frame clones and misses some; the assay was immunoSEQ multiplex PCR. The table lists roughly 160,000 clones, roughly 70% of them singletons. Sample: PBMCs. The receptors come from a girl aged 5-17 years in good health and CMV-seronegative.

The V gene is TRBV9, the J gene TRBJ2-7; maybe TRBD2 (6 bases). V shed 5 bases and J shed 3 bases, with 15 bases lying between them. This CDR3 has 14 amino acids. Germline CDR1 and CDR2: SGDLS and YYNGEE. The CDR3, as DNA: TGTGCCAGCAGGGACACGGGAGCTAGCTACGAGCAGTACTTC. It yields the protein CASRDTGASYEQYF.

The rearrangement uses TRBV19 and TRBJ1-5; D is possibly TRBD1 (5 bases). The CDR3 has 17 amino acids. Germline V gene lookup returns CDR1 LNHDA and CDR2 SQIVND (reference sequence). The V and J ends lost 5 bases and 3 bases respectively, with 20 bases between them. Here the CDR3 reads CASSWALGHDINQPQHF. The CDR3 nucleotides read TGTGCCAGTAGTTGGGCATTGGGGCACGACATCAATCAGCCCCAGCATTTT.

The chain couples TRBV7-9 to TRBJ1-2; D is possibly TRBD1 (6 bases). Germline-derived CDR1 and CDR2 are SEHNR and FQNEAQ (reference sequence). The CDR3 covers 15 residues. The V end lost 2 bases, the J end lost 6 bases, and 16 bases lay between the germline ends. CDR3 bases: TGTGCCAGCAGCTTAAAAGGGACACAGATAAATGGCTACACCTTC. Its translation is CASSLKGTQINGYTF.

The chain has TRBV9 and TRBJ1-2, with 7 bases that match TRBD1. This CDR3 comprises 18 residues. Germline CDR1 SGDLS, CDR2 YYNGEE. V was clipped by 0 bases and J by 1 base; unmatched bases: 12. In DNA form, the CDR3 reads TGTGCCAGCAGCGTAGCTCCCCTGGGGACAGCGAGTAACTATGGCTACACCTTC. Translated, it gives CASSVAPLGTASNYGYTF.

This clone is a singleton in its sample. This chain links TRBV19 with TRBJ1-3, with D perhaps matching TRBD1 (6 bases). The CDR3 contains 18 residues. Between the trimmed V and J ends, which lost 4 bases and 1 base, there was a span of 20 bases. Germline CDR1 reads LNHDA; CDR2 reads SQIVND (reference sequence). The CDR3: CASSTGAGQPRSGNTIYF. The CDR3 DNA sequence: TGTGCCAGTAGTACCGGAGCCGGACAGCCTCGATCTGGAAACACCATATATTTT.

The chain combines TRBV5-6 with TRBJ1-2; no clear D gene. Germline CDR1 is SGHDT and CDR2 is YYEEEE. V was shortened by 3 bases and J by 1 base, with 10 bases between the two germline ends. This CDR3 region has 14 residues. The CDR3 coding sequence is TGTGCCAGCAGCTGGGAGGGCGTTAACTATGGCTACACCTTC. Its protein product is CASSWEGVNYGYTF.

This rearrangement joins TRBV7-9 to TRBJ1-5; 9 bases are a match to TRBD1. The length of the CDR3 is 15 residues. Germline V gene data show CDR1 as SEHNR and CDR2 as FQNEAQ (reference sequence). Trimming took 5 bases from V and 4 from J; bases not matched to a gene: 6. The CDR3: CASSRWTGENQPQHF. The CDR3 DNA is TGTGCCAGCAGCCGCTGGACAGGGGAAAATCAGCCCCAGCATTTT. Variable domain in full (rest from reference TRBV7-9 and TRBJ1-5): DTGVSQNPRHKITKRGQNVTFRCDPISEHNRLYWYRQTLGQGPEFLTYFQNEAQLEKSRLLSDRFSAERPKGSFSTLEIQRTEQGDSAMYLCASSRWTGENQPQHFGDGTRLSIL.

The genes are TRBV21-1 and TRBJ1-5; TRBD1 is taken as the D call from the table, unchecked against the DNA. TRBV21-1 is recorded as a pseudogene. This CDR3 region has 18 residues. CDR3 sequence reads: CASSTTVQQGESNQPQHF. The CDR3 coding sequence is TGTGCCAGCAGCACCACCGTACAACAGGGGGAGAGCAATCAGCCCCAGCATTTT.

The V and J genes are TRBV10-1 and TRBJ1-1, with 7 bases that match TRBD1. Germline V CDR1 and CDR2: WNHNN, SYGVQD (reference sequence). CDR3 length: 13 amino acids. Trimming took 5 bases from V and 5 from J; bases not matched to a gene: 5. The CDR3 nucleotides are TGCGCCAGCAGTAGACAGGGTGGGACTGAAGCTTTCTTT. It yields the protein CASSRQGGTEAFF.

This chain connects TRBV14 to TRBJ1-3; maybe TRBD1 (5 bases). The CDR3 extends over 16 amino acids. Deletions cut 2 bases from V and 4 bases from J, with 15 bases between. Germline V CDR1 and CDR2: SGHDN, FVKESK. The CDR3 DNA reads TGTGCCAGCAGCCAAATAACAGGTTTCCAGGGAAACACCATATATTTT. This sequence encodes CASSQITGFQGNTIYF.

The CDR3 loop reads CASRRTGMDGYTF. DNA for the CDR3: TGTGCCAGCAGAAGGACAGGGATGGATGGCTACACCTTC. The chain carries TRBV6-5 and TRBJ1-2; 8 bases align to TRBD1. The CDR3 is 13 amino acids. Germline lookup yields CDR1 MNHEY and CDR2 SVGAGI. With 6 bases clipped from V and 6 bases from J, the junction kept 6 bases outside the gene matches.

The chain recombines TRBV7-9 with TRBJ2-2; maybe TRBD2 (6 bases). V lost 7 bases to trimming and J lost 13 bases, with 19 bases between them. Germline CDR1 and CDR2: SEHNR and FQNEAQ (reference sequence). This CDR3 comprises 13 residues. The CDR3, as DNA: TGTGCCAGCAAGTGGTCCCCCACGGAGGGGCTGTTTTTT. This gives the protein CASKWSPTEGLFF.

The V call is TRBV13, the J call TRBJ1-4; D is unclear. The CDR3 covers 11 residues. From germline, CDR1 is PRHDT and CDR2 FYEKMQ (reference sequence). V dropped 3 bases and J dropped 8 bases, with 4 bases sitting between them. The CDR3 nucleotides are TGTGCCAGCAGCTTGAGGGAAAAACTGTTTTTT. Protein product: CASSLREKLFF.

The chain employs TRBV13 and TRBJ1-2; 8 positions match TRBD1. The germline V gene has CDR1 PRHDT and CDR2 FYEKMQ (reference sequence). Unmatched junction bases numbered 8, after V lost 4 bases and J lost 7 bases. The CDR3 length is 14 residues. CDR3 sequence: CASSSRDRLGGYTF. The CDR3 DNA reads TGTGCCAGCAGCTCCCGGGACAGGTTGGGTGGCTACACCTTC.

The rearrangement joins TRBV19 to TRBJ2-2; 9 positions agree with TRBD1. The germline CDR1 and CDR2 sequences are LNHDA and SQIVND (reference sequence). CDR3 length equals 15 residues. Trimming removed 4 bases from V and 4 bases from J; junction bases left unmatched: 4. The CDR3 region has the DNA TGTGCCAGTAGTAGGGACAGGGTGACCACCGGGGAGCTGTTTTTT. It yields the protein CASSRDRVTTGELFF.

CDR3: CASSLPTGKHEQYF. DNA of the CDR3: TGTGCCAGCAGTTTACCGACAGGGAAGCACGAGCAGTACTTC. The chain couples TRBV28 to TRBJ2-7, with 7 bases lining up with TRBD1. This CDR3 has 14 residues. The germline V gene encodes CDR1 MDHEN and CDR2 SYDVKM. V was pared by 2 bases and J by 5 bases, with 6 bases of the junction left unmatched.

J is TRBJ1-5 and V is TRBV25-1; no reliable D call. V was pared by 4 bases and J by 0 bases, with 4 bases between. From germline, CDR1 is MGHDK and CDR2 SYGVNS. The CDR3 is made up of 13 amino acids. CDR3 region: CASSGPSNQPQHF. DNA of the CDR3: TGTGCCAGCAGTGGGCCTAGCAATCAGCCCCAGCATTTT.

CDR3 amino acids: CASRSSGGGETQYF. Here the CDR3 DNA reads TGTGCCAGCAGATCTAGCGGGGGAGGGGAGACCCAGTACTTC. The chain employs TRBV7-2 and TRBJ2-5; 10 bases map to TRBD2. The CDR3 has 14 residues. V gave up 6 bases and J gave up 5 bases; unmatched junction bases: 6. Germline V gene data show CDR1 as SGHTA and CDR2 as FQGNSA.

This clone has only a few counts. The V gene is TRBV5-1, the J gene TRBJ2-1; 14 bases agree with TRBD2. With 7 bases clipped from V and 5 bases from J, the junction kept 5 bases outside the gene matches. This CDR3 spans 15 amino acids. CDR1 and CDR2 from the germline V gene are SGHRS and YFSETQ. The CDR3 nucleotides read TGCGCCAGCCGGACTAGCGGGGGGATAGACAATGAGCAGTTCTTC. This sequence encodes CASRTSGGIDNEQFF.

This chain uses TRBV5-1 with TRBJ2-7, with D possibly matching TRBD1 (6 bases). This CDR3 has 11 amino acids. V dropped 4 bases and J dropped 8 bases, with 10 bases sitting between them. CDR1 is SGHRS and CDR2 is YFSETQ in the germline V gene. The CDR3: CASSPGQQQYF. The CDR3 DNA reads TGCGCCAGCAGCCCAGGACAGCAGCAGTACTTC.

The genes are TRBV19 and TRBJ1-1; D call uncertain. The ends were cut back, 2 bases at V and 1 base at J, with 14 bases in the middle. The CDR3 is made up of 16 amino acids. Germline V gene sequence: CDR1 LNHDA, CDR2 SQIVND (reference sequence). The CDR3 loop is CASSIIYESKNTEAFF. CDR3 nucleotides: TGTGCCAGTAGTATAATCTACGAGTCTAAGAACACTGAAGCTTTCTTT.

The gene calls are TRBV5-1 and TRBJ1-1, with a tentative D call TRBD1 (5 bases). This CDR3 contains 14 residues. Trimming removed 4 bases at V and 4 bases at J, with 14 bases between. Germline CDR1 and CDR2: SGHRS and YFSETQ. In nucleotides, the CDR3 is TGCGCCAGCAGCCTGCTGGGGGGTATCACTGAAGCTTTCTTT. This encodes CASSLLGGITEAFF.

The rearrangement uses TRBV18 and TRBJ1-1, with TRBD1 identical over 9 bases. Trimming at V came to 4 bases and at J to 5 bases, leaving 8 bases not matched to a gene. The CDR3 length is 15 residues. Germline-derived CDR1 and CDR2 are KGHSH and LQKENI. DNA for the CDR3: TGTGCCAGCTCACTTGGGACAGGGTTGGTAACTGAAGCTTTCTTT. Translation: CASSLGTGLVTEAFF.

This clone was observed a handful of times. The CDR3 is CASALVGTVHNYGYTF. For the CDR3, the DNA is TGTGCCAGCGCGTTGGTGGGGACAGTCCATAACTATGGCTACACCTTC. The genes are TRBV5-4 and TRBJ1-2; TRBD1 matches 7 bases. The germline V gene has CDR1 SGHNT and CDR2 YYREEE (reference sequence). V lost 7 bases, J lost 1 base, and 13 bases stayed unmatched. This CDR3 has 16 amino acids.

The gene calls are TRBV19 and TRBJ1-2; perhaps TRBD1 as D (5 bases). The CDR3 runs 12 residues. With 9 bases removed from V and 5 bases from J, the gap between germline ends came to 13 bases. Germline V gives CDR1 LNHDA, CDR2 SQIVND (reference sequence). The CDR3 DNA reads as TGTGCCAGCAAAAGGGGTGATTATGGCTACACCTTC. Amino acids: CASKRGDYGYTF.

J is TRBJ2-5 and V is TRBV4-2; 10 bases match TRBD2. This CDR3 region has 19 residues. CDR1 and CDR2 (germline): LGHNA, YNFKEQ. Losses at the gene ends were 2 bases for V and 5 bases for J; bases not matched to a gene: 17. CDR3 sequence reads: CASSQRLAGALPVSETQYF. The CDR3 region has the DNA TGTGCCAGCAGCCAACGGCTAGCGGGGGCCTTACCCGTCAGCGAGACCCAGTACTTC.

V is TRBV7-2 and J is TRBJ2-3, with a possible D match to TRBD1 (5 bases). Germline loops: CDR1 SGHTA, CDR2 FQGNSA. The CDR3 extends over 15 amino acids. Trimming removed 1 base at V and 4 bases at J, with 12 bases between. The CDR3 nucleotides read TGTGCCAGCAGCTTAGAAATAGTCAGGGCAGATACGCAGTATTTT. The encoded protein is CASSLEIVRADTQYF. Together with reference TRBV7-2 and TRBJ2-3, the CDR3 gives the full variable domain: GAGVSQSPSNKVTEKGKDVELRCDPISGHTALYWYRQSLGQGLEFLIYFQGNSAPDKSGLPSDRFSAERTGGSVSTLTIQRTQQEDSAVYLCASSLEIVRADTQYFGPGTRLTVL.

The chain employs TRBV5-1 and TRBJ1-2; D is perhaps TRBD1 (5 bases). The CDR3 length is 13 residues. The germline gives CDR1 SGHRS, CDR2 YFSETQ. Trimming pared 4 bases from V and 1 base from J, leaving 8 bases between. The CDR3, as DNA: TGCGCCAGCAGCCTTGGACATAACTATGGCTACACCTTC. Amino acids: CASSLGHNYGYTF.

The chain uses TRBV7-2 and TRBJ2-1, with D maybe TRBD2 (6 bases). The CDR3 has 16 residues. Per the germline V gene, CDR1 is SGHTA and CDR2 is FQGNSA. V was cut by 0 bases and J by 4 bases, with 13 bases left in between. Here the CDR3 reads CASSLAREFLYNEQFF. CDR3 coding DNA: TGTGCCAGCAGCTTAGCGCGGGAATTCTTATACAATGAGCAGTTCTTC.

This clone came up a few times. The V and J genes are TRBV29-1 and TRBJ2-1, with D perhaps TRBD2 (6 bases). V was clipped by 5 bases and J by 0 bases, with 20 bases between them. Germline loops: CDR1 SQVTM, CDR2 ANQGSEA. The CDR3 totals 17 residues. DNA for the CDR3: TGCAGCGTTACTCGGCGGGGAGACGGCAGCTCCTACAATGAGCAGTTCTTC. Encoded protein: CSVTRRGDGSSYNEQFF.